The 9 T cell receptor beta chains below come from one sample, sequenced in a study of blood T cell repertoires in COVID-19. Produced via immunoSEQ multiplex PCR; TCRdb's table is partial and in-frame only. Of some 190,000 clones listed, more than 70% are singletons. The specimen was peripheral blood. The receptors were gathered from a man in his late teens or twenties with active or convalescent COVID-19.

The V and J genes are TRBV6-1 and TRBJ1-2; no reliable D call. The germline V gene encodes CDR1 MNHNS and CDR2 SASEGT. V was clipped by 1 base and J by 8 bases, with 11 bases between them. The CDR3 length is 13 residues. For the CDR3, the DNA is TGTGCCAGCAGTGAAGGGCGGCGAACGGGCTACACCTTC. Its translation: CASSEGRRTGYTF.

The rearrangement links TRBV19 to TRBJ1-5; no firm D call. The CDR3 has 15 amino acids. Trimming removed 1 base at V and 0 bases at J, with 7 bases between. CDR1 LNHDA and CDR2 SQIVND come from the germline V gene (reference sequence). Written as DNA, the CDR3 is TGTGCCAGTAGTATAGTCAGGATTAGCAATCAGCCCCAGCATTTT. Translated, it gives CASSIVRISNQPQHF.

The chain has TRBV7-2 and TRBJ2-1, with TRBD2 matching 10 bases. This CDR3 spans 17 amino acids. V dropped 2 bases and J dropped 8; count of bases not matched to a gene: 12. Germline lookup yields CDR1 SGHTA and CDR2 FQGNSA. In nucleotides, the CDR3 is TGTGCCAGCAGCTTAAGACCGGCTAGCGGGAGTAGCGATGAGCAGTTCTTC. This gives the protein CASSLRPASGSSDEQFF. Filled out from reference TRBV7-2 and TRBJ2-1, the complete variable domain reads GAGVSQSPSNKVTEKGKDVELRCDPISGHTALYWYRQSLGQGLEFLIYFQGNSAPDKSGLPSDRFSAERTGGSVSTLTIQRTQQEDSAVYLCASSLRPASGSSDEQFFGPGTRLTVL.

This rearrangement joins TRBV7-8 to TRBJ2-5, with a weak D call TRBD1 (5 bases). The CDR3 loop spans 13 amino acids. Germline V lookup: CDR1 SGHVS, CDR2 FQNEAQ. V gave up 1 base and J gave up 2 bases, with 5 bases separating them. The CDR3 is CASSLGQQETQYF. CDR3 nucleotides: TGTGCCAGCAGCTTAGGACAGCAAGAGACCCAGTACTTC.

CDR3: CAWETGGFGQFF. The CDR3 DNA reads TGTGCCTGGGAAACGGGGGGGTTCGGGCAGTTCTTC. The gene calls are TRBV30 and TRBJ2-1; 8 positions agree with TRBD2. CDR3 length: 12 residues. The trim removed 5 bases at V and 12 bases at J, leaving 9 bases unmatched. Germline V gene data show CDR1 as GTSNPN and CDR2 as SVGIG (reference sequence).

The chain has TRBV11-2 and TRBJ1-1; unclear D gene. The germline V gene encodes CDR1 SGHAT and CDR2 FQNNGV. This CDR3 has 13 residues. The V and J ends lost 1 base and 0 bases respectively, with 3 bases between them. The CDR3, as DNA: TGTGCCAGCAGCTTAGGAGTGAACACTGAAGCTTTCTTT. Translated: CASSLGVNTEAFF.

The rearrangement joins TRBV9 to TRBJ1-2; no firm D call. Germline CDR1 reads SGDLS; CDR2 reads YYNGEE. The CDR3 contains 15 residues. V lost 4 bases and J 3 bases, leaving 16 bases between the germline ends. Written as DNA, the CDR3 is TGTGCCAGCAGCCCCGGACTGCCTCAGGACTATGGCTACACCTTC. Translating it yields CASSPGLPQDYGYTF.

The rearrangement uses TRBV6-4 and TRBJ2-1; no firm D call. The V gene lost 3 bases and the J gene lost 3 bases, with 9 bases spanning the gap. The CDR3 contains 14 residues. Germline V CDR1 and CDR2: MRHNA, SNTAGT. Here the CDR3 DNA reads TGTGCCAGCAGTGAAGACGGAGACTACAATGAGCAGTTCTTC. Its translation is CASSEDGDYNEQFF.

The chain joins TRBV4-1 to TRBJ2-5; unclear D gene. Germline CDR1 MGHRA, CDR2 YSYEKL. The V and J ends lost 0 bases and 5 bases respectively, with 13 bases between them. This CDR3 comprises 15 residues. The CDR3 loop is CASSQDPGREETQYF. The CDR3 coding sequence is TGCGCCAGCAGCCAAGATCCAGGCCGCGAGGAGACCCAGTACTTC.